This T cell receptor beta chain is from a study of response to subunit inactivated influenza vaccine. The germline gives CDR1 SQVTM, CDR2 ANQGSEA. Unmatched junction bases numbered 5, after V lost 6 bases and J lost 3 bases. The CDR3 extends over 14 amino acids. One entry per CDR3 protein, called by TCRdb with MiXCR from the RT-PCR reads. The sample records hundreds of thousands of distinct CDR3 sequences, over 9% being singletons. These sequences were also reported in another study, on T cells expressing NK-cell markers. That study reports: UMIs were included in TCR beta cDNA generated by 5'RACE template switching.

The genes are TRBV29-1 and TRBJ2-2; 9 nucleotides match TRBD1. The sequenced sample was PBMCs from blood, obtained on the day of vaccination. This clonotype originated in a man aged 45-65 years who received an inactivated influenza vaccine. The CDR3 protein is CSVGRQGDTGELFF. CDR3 coding DNA: TGCAGCGTGGGAAGACAGGGGGACACCGGGGAGCTGTTTTTT.